This T cell receptor (beta chain) was profiled in a study of T cell responses to AZD1222 COVID-19 vaccine. Study-wide findings and caveats: Close to half of all spike-specific TCRs reportedly target regions of the variants that are unmutated. Among the donors, most were white British and more were female, and clonal diversity was possibly underestimated.

Sequenced by immunoSEQ multiplex PCR; TCRdb stores in-frame clones only, minus some. Of about 140,000 clones in the sample, over 75% were seen once. Concerning this clone itself: Antigen specificity is unknown.

Per the germline V gene, CDR1 is SQVTM and CDR2 is ANQGSEA. V gave up 4 bases and J gave up 4 bases, with 22 bases separating them. This CDR3 has 16 residues. V is TRBV29-1 and J is TRBJ1-2; TRBD1 might be the D (5 bases). The sample was peripheral blood, taken 28 days after the second dose of the MenACWY control vaccine. This clonotype originated in an adult who received the MenACWY meningococcal vaccine as a control. CDR3 nucleotides: TGCAGCGTTGTTGGGGCAGGGAGGATCCCCCCCTATGGCTACACCTTC. This gives the protein CSVVGAGRIPPYGYTF.